This section outlines one TCR beta chain sequence together with its context. This record belongs to a study of vaccination and CD4 T cells after COVID-19. Study overall: Comprising six males and four females, the convalescent participants counted two Hispanic individuals among them. Between diagnosis and the drawing of post-COVID samples lay a median roughly 94 days (range 35 to 161).

Time point here: late sampling 161 to 241 days after vaccination in a few convalescent patients. V was clipped by 5 bases and J by 1 base, with 12 bases between them. There are 15 residues in the CDR3. Germline V gene sequence: CDR1 SGHNT, CDR2 YENEEA. TCRdb reprocessed the PCR reads with MiXCR, giving one entry per CDR3 protein. The sample lists about 39,000 distinct CDR3 sequences; 36% were seen once. The J gene is TRBJ2-1, the V gene TRBV11-3; tentatively, D is TRBD1 (6 bases). The sequence derives from a human donor who had recovered from COVID-19. The source material was CD4+ T cells from blood, sampled about 7 months after SARS-CoV-2 vaccination. CDR3 in DNA: TGTGCCAGCAGCCTCGAGGGGGTGTCCTACAATGAGCAGTTCTTC. Its protein is CASSLEGVSYNEQFF. Drawing the rest from reference TRBV11-3 and TRBJ2-1, the complete variable domain is EAGVVQSPRYKIIEKKQPVAFWCNPISGHNTLYWYLQNLGQGPELLIRYENEEAVDDSQLPKDRFSAERLKGVDSTLKIQPAELGDSAVYLCASSLEGVSYNEQFFGPGTRLTVL.